This T cell receptor beta chain was documented in a study of technical replicates of blood from a few donors. The method was immunoSEQ multiplex PCR; TCRdb's version includes in-frame clones alone and lacks a portion of them. The data show about 80,000 clones, with roughly 91% seen just once and 0.39% held by the top ten. CDR3 length equals 14 residues. V was pared by 4 bases and J by 3 bases, with 7 bases of the junction left unmatched. Per the germline V gene, CDR1 is SGHDT and CDR2 is YYEEEE. The rearrangement uses TRBV5-6 and TRBJ2-7, with 7 positions matching TRBD1. Sequenced material: T cells isolated from PBMCs. The sequence was collected from a human donor in good health. The CDR3 loop reads CASSPGTAIYEQYF. In nucleotides, the CDR3 is TGTGCCAGCAGCCCCGGGACAGCGATCTACGAGCAGTACTTC. The full variable domain, rest sourced from reference TRBV5-6 and TRBJ2-7, is DAGVTQSPTHLIKTRGQQVTLRCSPKSGHDTVSWYQQALGQGPQFIFQYYEEEERQRGNFPDRFSGHQFPNYSSELNVNALLLGDSALYLCASSPGTAIYEQYFGPGTRLTVT.